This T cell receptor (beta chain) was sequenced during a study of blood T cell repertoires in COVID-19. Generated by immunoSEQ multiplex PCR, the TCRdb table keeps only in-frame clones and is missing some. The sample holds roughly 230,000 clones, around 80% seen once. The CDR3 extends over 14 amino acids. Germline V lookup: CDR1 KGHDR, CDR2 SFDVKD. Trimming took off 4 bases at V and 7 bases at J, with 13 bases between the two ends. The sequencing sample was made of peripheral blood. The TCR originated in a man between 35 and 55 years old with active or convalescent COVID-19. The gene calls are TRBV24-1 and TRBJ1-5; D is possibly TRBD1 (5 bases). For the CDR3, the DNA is TGTGCCACCAGTGAGGCCGGGGGAGGCCAGCCCCAGCATTTT. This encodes CATSEAGGGQPQHF.